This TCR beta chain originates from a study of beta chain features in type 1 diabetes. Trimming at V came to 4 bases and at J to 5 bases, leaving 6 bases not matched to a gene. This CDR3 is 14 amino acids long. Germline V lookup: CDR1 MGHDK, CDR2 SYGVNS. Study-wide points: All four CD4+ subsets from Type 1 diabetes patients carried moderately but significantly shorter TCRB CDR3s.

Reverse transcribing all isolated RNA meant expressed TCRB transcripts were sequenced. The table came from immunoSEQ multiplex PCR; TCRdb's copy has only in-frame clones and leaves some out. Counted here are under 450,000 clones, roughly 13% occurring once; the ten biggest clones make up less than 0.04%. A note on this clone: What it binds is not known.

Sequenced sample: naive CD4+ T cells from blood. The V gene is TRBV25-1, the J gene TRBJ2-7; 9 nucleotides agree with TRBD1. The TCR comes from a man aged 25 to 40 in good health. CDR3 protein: CASSVQGASDEQYF. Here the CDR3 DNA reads TGTGCCAGCAGTGTACAGGGGGCTTCGGACGAGCAGTACTTC.